Below, 18 T cell receptor beta chains from the same sample are listed, as sequenced in a study of cytomegalovirus exposure and HLA in healthy donors. Amplification used 60 Vbeta primers and 13 Jbeta primers. Using immunoSEQ multiplex PCR, the repertoire was profiled, and TCRdb retains in-frame clones only, with some absent. This repertoire shows 95,000 to 150,000 clones, about 75% found once; its top ten account for nearly 3%. Sequenced sample: PBMCs. The receptors were sampled from a middle-aged woman in good health and CMV-seropositive.

V and J are TRBV7-2 and TRBJ2-5; 11 bases are shared with TRBD2. The ends lost 7 bases at V and 0 bases at J; junction bases unmatched: 7. This CDR3 comprises 16 residues. CDR1 and CDR2 from the germline V gene are SGHTA and FQGNSA. The CDR3 bases are TGTGCCAGCAAGGTGACTAGCGGGATGTACCAAGAGACCCAGTACTTC. Its translation: CASKVTSGMYQETQYF.

This chain links TRBV7-9 with TRBJ2-7; 8 nucleotides agree with TRBD2. Looked up from germline, CDR1 is SEHNR and CDR2 is FQNEAQ (reference sequence). With V trimmed by 2 bases and J by 4 bases, 7 bases remained unmatched. The CDR3 consists of 15 residues. For the CDR3, the DNA is TGTGCCAGCAGCTTACCCCGCGGGAGGAGGTACGAGCAGTACTTC. The encoded protein is CASSLPRGRRYEQYF.

As regards this clone: At one end the junction does not follow the germline gene, possibly because of a read error. The V call is TRBV7-7, the J call TRBJ2-7, with TRBD2 as a possible D gene (5 bases). Germline V lookup: CDR1 SSHAT, CDR2 FNYEAQ (reference sequence). The CDR3 totals 13 residues. The CDR3 DNA is TGTGCTAGCAGCTTCAAGCTTCGGGGCGAGCAGTACTTC. It is translated as CASSFKLRGEQYF.

V usage is TRBV15 and J usage is TRBJ1-3; 7 bases agree with TRBD1. V shed 3 bases and J 4 bases; nucleotides not matched to a gene: 6. Germline CDR1 and CDR2: LNHNV and YYDKDF (reference sequence). The CDR3 sequence is 15 residues long. CDR3 amino acids: CATSSQGVSGNTIYF. In DNA, the CDR3 is TGTGCCACCAGCAGCCAGGGGGTCTCAGGAAACACCATATATTTT.

The chain has TRBV28 and TRBJ1-2; D gene unclear. In germline, CDR1 is MDHEN, CDR2 SYDVKM. V was pared by 8 bases and J by 8 bases, with 27 bases between. The CDR3 has 16 residues. This CDR3 reads CASSTHREGRSRGYTF. The DNA of the CDR3 is TGTGCCAGCTCCACTCACCGGGAGGGAAGATCGAGAGGCTACACCTTC.

A single count supports this clone. CDR3 in amino acids: CASSYGGSAYEQYF. The CDR3 DNA is TGTGCCAGCAGTTACGGGGGGAGCGCCTACGAGCAGTACTTC. V and J are TRBV6-5 and TRBJ2-7; a weak D match, TRBD2 (6 bases). V gave up 2 bases and J gave up 2 bases, with 10 bases separating them. This CDR3 has 14 residues. Germline-derived CDR1 and CDR2 are MNHEY and SVGAGI.

The chain combines TRBV12-5 with TRBJ2-2, with 13 nucleotides matching TRBD2. Germline assignment: CDR1 LGHNT and CDR2 FRNRAP. The trim removed 5 bases at V and 7 bases at J, leaving 7 bases unmatched. The CDR3 extends over 16 amino acids. The CDR3 region has the DNA TGTGCTAGTGGTCCAGGACTAGCGGGAGTTCACGGGGAGCTGTTTTTT. It yields the protein CASGPGLAGVHGELFF.

The rearrangement joins TRBV18 to TRBJ1-4; possible D gene TRBD1, 5 bases. CDR3 length: 13 residues. The V gene lost 2 bases and the J gene lost 5 bases, with 6 bases spanning the gap. Germline CDR1 reads KGHSH; CDR2 reads LQKENI. CDR3 amino acids: CASSPGGNEKLFF. DNA for the CDR3: TGTGCCAGCTCACCAGGGGGGAATGAAAAACTGTTTTTT. The full variable domain, rest sourced from reference TRBV18 and TRBJ1-4, is NAGVMQNPRHLVRRRGQEARLRCSPMKGHSHVYWYRQLPEEGLKFMVYLQKENIIDESGMPKERFSAEFPKEGPSILRIQQVVRGDSAAYFCASSPGGNEKLFFGSGTQLSVL.

This clone showed up just a few times. The J gene is TRBJ2-3, the V gene TRBV7-9; TRBD2 matches at 10 bases. The CDR3 is 15 amino acids. Trimming removed 4 bases from V and 5 bases from J; junction bases left unmatched: 6. Germline V gene sequence: CDR1 SEHNR, CDR2 FQNEAQ (reference sequence). The CDR3 DNA sequence: TGTGCCAGCAGCTCCGTTCGACTAGCGGGAGATACGCAGTATTTT. The encoded protein is CASSSVRLAGDTQYF.

The V gene is TRBV6-5, the J gene TRBJ1-3; D perhaps matches TRBD1 (6 bases). This CDR3 spans 15 amino acids. Germline CDR1 is MNHEY and CDR2 is SVGAGI. The V end lost 0 bases, the J end lost 2 bases, and 8 bases lay between the germline ends. Here the CDR3 reads CASSYSGQTGNTIYF. DNA of the CDR3: TGTGCCAGCAGTTACTCCGGACAGACTGGAAACACCATATATTTT.

The chain couples TRBV7-6 to TRBJ2-3; TRBD2 matches 10 bases. The CDR3 contains 17 residues. Trimming removed 2 bases from V and 1 base from J; junction bases left unmatched: 6. The V gene's germline CDR1 is SGHVS and CDR2 FNYEAQ. CDR3 coding DNA: TGTGCCAGCAGCTTACCAGCCAGCGGGAGGGGCACAGATACGCAGTATTTT. Translation: CASSLPASGRGTDTQYF. The complete variable domain, with remaining parts taken from reference TRBV7-6 and TRBJ2-3, reads GAGVSQSPRYKVTKRGQDVALRCDPISGHVSLYWYRQALGQGPEFLTYFNYEAQQDKSGLPNDRFSAERPEGSISTLTIQRTEQRDSAMYRCASSLPASGRGTDTQYFGPGTRLTVL.

The chain employs TRBV4-3 and TRBJ1-2, with 7 bases that match TRBD1. Germline V lookup: CDR1 LGHNA, CDR2 YSLEER. Trimming cost V 4 bases and J 3 bases; bases outside gene matches: 2. This CDR3 is 13 amino acids long. CDR3 nucleotides: TGCGCCAGCAGCCCGACAGGGTACTATGGCTACACCTTC. Its protein product is CASSPTGYYGYTF.

The J gene is TRBJ2-3, the V gene TRBV19, with D unresolved. The CDR3 spans 11 residues. The V and J ends lost 5 bases and 5 bases respectively, with 5 bases between them. Germline V gene sequence: CDR1 LNHDA, CDR2 SQIVND (reference sequence). The CDR3 coding sequence is TGTGCCAGTAGTGAGAGAGATACGCAGTATTTT. Translation gives CASSERDTQYF.

In this sample, this clone turned up once. The DNA for the CDR3 is TGCGCCAGCAGCCAAGATCTGAGACAGGGGGATTGGAGTACTGAAGCTTTCTTT. This sequence encodes CASSQDLRQGDWSTEAFF. This sequence joins TRBV4-1 and TRBJ1-1; 9 bases match TRBD1. J was trimmed by 5 bases and V by 0 bases; bases with no gene match: 13. The CDR3 length is 18 residues. Germline assignment: CDR1 MGHRA and CDR2 YSYEKL.

V and J are TRBV4-3 and TRBJ1-1; D is perhaps TRBD1 (5 bases). With 3 bases removed from V and 10 bases from J, the gap between germline ends came to 12 bases. Germline V gene data show CDR1 as LGHNA and CDR2 as YSLEER. The CDR3 spans 12 residues. The CDR3 sequence: CASSHPVGGAFF. CDR3 DNA sequence: TGCGCCAGCAGCCATCCGGTGGGGGGAGCTTTCTTT.

The chain links TRBV20-1 to TRBJ1-2, with D possibly TRBD1 on 5 matching bases. Per the germline V gene, CDR1 is DFQATT and CDR2 is SNEGSKA (reference sequence). The CDR3 is 11 residues long. V gave up 4 bases and J gave up 8 bases, with 11 bases separating them. The CDR3 is CSAKKGYGYTF. The CDR3 coding sequence is TGCAGTGCTAAGAAGGGGTACGGCTACACCTTC.

J is TRBJ2-1 and V is TRBV5-4; 9 positions agree with TRBD1. The V gene's germline CDR1 is SGHNT and CDR2 YYREEE (reference sequence). Trimming at V came to 4 bases and at J to 7 bases, leaving 9 bases not matched to a gene. This CDR3 region has 15 residues. CDR3 bases: TGTGCCAGCAGCCGAACAGGGGGCGCTCGGAATGAGCAGTTCTTC. It specifies CASSRTGGARNEQFF. The whole variable domain, filled in from reference TRBV5-4 and TRBJ2-1, reads ETGVTQSPTHLIKTRGQQVTLRCSSQSGHNTVSWYQQALGQGPQFIFQYYREEENGRGNFPPRFSGLQFPNYSSELNVNALELDDSALYLCASSRTGGARNEQFFGPGTRLTVL.

V is TRBV15 and J is TRBJ2-3, with 9 bases lining up with TRBD2. Unmatched junction bases numbered 9, after V lost 8 bases and J lost 3 bases. The CDR3 contains 15 residues. Germline CDR1 is LNHNV and CDR2 is YYDKDF (reference sequence). The CDR3 sequence is CATGRPAGGTDTQYF. CDR3 bases: TGTGCCACCGGGAGGCCAGCGGGAGGTACAGATACGCAGTATTTT.